The entry below describes one T cell receptor (beta chain). The CDR3 sequence is 17 residues long. The V gene lost 0 bases and the J gene lost 2 bases, with 17 bases spanning the gap. The sample belongs to a study of patients and donors after allogeneic stem cell transplantation. MiXCR, applied by TCRdb to the RT-PCR reads, yields one record per CDR3 protein. The sample has approximately 200,000 distinct CDR3 sequences, roughly two fifths seen once. This chain joins TRBV23-1 and TRBJ2-7; D is undetermined. Being an ORF, TRBV23-1 has a function that is uncertain. Input material: blood, either unsorted or a sorted T cell fraction (not recorded which). This clonotype was obtained from a human donor who was either an allogeneic HSCT recipient or a stem cell or donor lymphocyte infusion donor (not recorded which). It is not recorded whose cells these are; they may come from a transplant donor. The CDR3 coding sequence is TGCGCCAGCAGTCAATCTCGGGCCCGTACTCACCCCTACGAGCAGTACTTC. The encoded protein is CASSQSRARTHPYEQYF.